The entry below gives a single T cell receptor (beta chain) sequence along with its context. Its antigen remains unidentified. One end of the junction is discordant with germline, which a read error may explain. The entry originates in a study of tumor-infiltrating lymphocytes in primary liver carcinoma. At the level of the study: Resection treated the patients' primary liver carcinoma. General observations from the study: Tumor-adjacent and tumor-blood pairs showed less overlap than tumor region pairs.

The researchers obtained blood RNA from unsorted whole blood and also extracted germline DNA. Patients had chronic HBV infection and were treatment-naive. CDR1 and CDR2 (germline): ENHRY, SYGVKD. The CDR3 runs to 16 residues. The authors made TCR beta cDNA from around 500 ng total RNA with a constant-region primer. Three nested multiplex PCR rounds, a slightly modified ARM-PCR, produced the libraries for TCR beta. Researchers ran the first two PCR rounds for approximately 10 cycles each with TRBV1-TRBV30 forward primers and a C-beta reverse primer. From the multiplex PCR reads, TCRdb called clonotypes with MiXCR, one entry per CDR3 protein. The repertoire includes approximately 330,000 distinct CDR3 sequences, roughly two thirds of them detected once, and 5.5% to 7% sits in the top ten.

The source of this sequence is a man aged 35-49 years with primary liver carcinoma and hepatitis B virus infection. J is TRBJ2-2 and V is TRBV10-3; weak D call: TRBD2 (6 bases). Sequenced: peripheral blood. The CDR3: CVISLGLTGVTGELFF. The CDR3 DNA reads as TGTGTCATCAGCCTAGGACTAACGGGAGTCACCGGGGAGCTGTTTTTT.